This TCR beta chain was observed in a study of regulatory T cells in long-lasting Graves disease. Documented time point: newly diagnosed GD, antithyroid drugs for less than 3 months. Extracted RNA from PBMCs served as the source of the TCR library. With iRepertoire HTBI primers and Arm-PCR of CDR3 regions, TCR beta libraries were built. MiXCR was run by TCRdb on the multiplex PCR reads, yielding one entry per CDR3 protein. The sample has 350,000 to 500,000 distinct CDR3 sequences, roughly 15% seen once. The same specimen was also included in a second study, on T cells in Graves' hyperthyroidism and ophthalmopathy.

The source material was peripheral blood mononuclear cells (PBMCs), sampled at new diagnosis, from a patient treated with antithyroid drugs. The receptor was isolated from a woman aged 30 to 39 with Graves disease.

For the CDR3, the DNA is TGTGCCATCGGATCTCTGGGGCGGGAGGTGGGGGATGAGCAGTTCTTC. Its translation: CAIGSLGREVGDEQFF. This rearrangement joins TRBV10-3 to TRBJ2-1, with 8 nucleotides matching TRBD2. The CDR3 has 16 residues. J lost 8 bases, V lost 8 bases, and 17 bases had no gene match. Germline CDR1 ENHRY, CDR2 SYGVKD.